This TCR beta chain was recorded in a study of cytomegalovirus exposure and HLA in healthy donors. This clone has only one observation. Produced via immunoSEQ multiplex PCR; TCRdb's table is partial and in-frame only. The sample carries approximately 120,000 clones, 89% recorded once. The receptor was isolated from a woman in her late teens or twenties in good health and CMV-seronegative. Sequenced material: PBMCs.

The CDR3 sequence is CASSPPYTGANVLTF. The CDR3 bases are TGTGCCAGCTCACCGCCATACACTGGGGCCAACGTCCTGACTTTC. The chain employs TRBV18 and TRBJ2-6, with D unresolved. The CDR3 length is 15 residues. Germline CDR1 is KGHSH and CDR2 is LQKENI. V lost 3 bases and J 2 bases, leaving 8 bases between the germline ends.